The rows below give T cell receptor beta chains drawn from one sample of a study of cytomegalovirus exposure and HLA in healthy donors. Produced via immunoSEQ multiplex PCR; TCRdb's table is partial and in-frame only. The data contain 120,000 to 150,000 clones, approximately 81% of them singletons. The sequenced sample was PBMCs. These receptors were collected from a boy under 10 years old in good health and CMV-seronegative. The CDR3 runs from the conserved cysteine through the conserved F or W. A D gene is named only where the DNA matches it firmly. Clone size is shown for a subset of rows, as once, few, many or a class of expanded clone.

V gene,clone size,D gene,CDR3 length,J gene,CDR3 DNA,CDR3 protein
TRBV10-3,-,TRBD1,14,TRBJ1-6,TGTGCCATCAGGTCGGGACAGACCAATTCACCCCTCCACTTT,CAIRSGQTNSPLHF
TRBV18,few,TRBD1,14,TRBJ2-5,TGTGCCAGCTCACCTACAGGGGGCCAAGAGACCCAGTACTTC,CASSPTGGQETQYF
TRBV29-1,-,-,14,TRBJ2-2,TGCAGCGTTGCGTCGTGGGAGCGGACCGGGGAGCTGTTTTTT,CSVASWERTGELFF
TRBV5-1,-,TRBD1,17,TRBJ1-2,TGCGCCAGCAGCCGTTCAACCGGGACAGGGGGCGTCTATGGCTACACCTTC,CASSRSTGTGGVYGYTF
TRBV7-2,-,TRBD1,16,TRBJ2-2,TGTGCCAGCAGCTTCCCGGGACAGACGAACACCGGGGAGCTGTTTTTT,CASSFPGQTNTGELFF
TRBV5-1,-,-,17,TRBJ2-1,TGCGCCAGCTACTCACGCGACAGGAGGAGCTCCTACAATGAGCAGTTCTTC,CASYSRDRRSSYNEQFF
TRBV5-1,-,-,16,TRBJ2-5,TGCGCCAGCAGCTTGGAGCCAGCCTTAGCACAAGAGACCCAGTACTTC,CASSLEPALAQETQYF
TRBV27,-,TRBD2,14,TRBJ2-3,TGTGCCGCGGGACTAGCGGGAGGGTTGGATACGCAGTATTTT,CAAGLAGGLDTQYF
TRBV7-9,once,-,15,TRBJ2-5,TGTGCCAGCAGCTTAGGGACAGCCTCAATAGAGACCCAGTACTTC,CASSLGTASIETQYF
TRBV7-9,-,TRBD1,15,TRBJ2-3,TGTGCCAGCAGCCGGGGGACAGGAAACACAGATACGCAGTATTTT,CASSRGTGNTDTQYF
TRBV25-1,few,TRBD2,17,TRBJ2-7,TGTGCCAGCAGTGCCAGACTAGCGGGAGGCGATTCGTACGAGCAGTACTTC,CASSARLAGGDSYEQYF